The following is a T cell receptor beta chain sequence with its context. The table came from immunoSEQ multiplex PCR; TCRdb's copy has only in-frame clones and leaves some out. The sample consists of 93,000 or so clones, approximately 80% of them appearing once. The data are from a study of blood T cell repertoires in COVID-19. This CDR3 has 12 residues. V lost 7 bases and J lost 8, with 14 bases in between. The clonotype comes from a human donor in a cohort sampled during active or convalescent COVID-19. The sequencing input was peripheral blood. The chain couples TRBV12-3 or TRBV12-4 to TRBJ1-2; tentatively, D is TRBD1 (6 bases). The DNA of the CDR3 is TGTGCCAGCACCCGCAGGGGAAAAGGCTACACCTTC. Its translation is CASTRRGKGYTF.